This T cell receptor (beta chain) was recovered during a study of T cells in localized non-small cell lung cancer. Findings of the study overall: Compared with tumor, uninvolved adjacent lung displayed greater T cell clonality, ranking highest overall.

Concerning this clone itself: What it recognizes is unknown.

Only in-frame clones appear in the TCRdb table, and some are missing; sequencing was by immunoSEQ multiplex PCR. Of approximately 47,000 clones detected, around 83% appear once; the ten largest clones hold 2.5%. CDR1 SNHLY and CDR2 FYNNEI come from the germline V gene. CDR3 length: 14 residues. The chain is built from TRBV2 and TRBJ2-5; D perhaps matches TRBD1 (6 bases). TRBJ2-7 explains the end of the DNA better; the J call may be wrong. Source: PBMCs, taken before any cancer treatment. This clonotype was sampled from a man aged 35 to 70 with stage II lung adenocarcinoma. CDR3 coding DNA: TGTGCCAGCAGGATCCGGACAGCTTCCTACGAGCAGTACTTC. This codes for CASRIRTASYEQYF.